The entry below describes one T cell receptor (beta chain). The data derive from a study of blood T cell repertoires in COVID-19. Study-level information: The origin of the acute and convalescent COVID-19 samples was the United States, Italy and Spain. Sample material is recorded as cDNA or gDNA derived from T cells, B-cell-depleted T cells, or PBMCs.

Per the germline V gene, CDR1 is SGHTA and CDR2 is FQGNSA. The germline V and J ends were trimmed by 5 bases and 7 bases, with 9 bases remaining between them. The CDR3 totals 12 residues. In the original processing: Estimation of nucleated cell counts relied on the amplification of reference gene primers. Data came from immunoSEQ multiplex PCR; TCRdb stores just in-frame clones and leaves some out. The V and J calls and clone size were taken over from that table, and D and trimming were inferred from the DNA. Among 180,000 or so clones, approximately 85% were seen once, and the ten largest hold 7.5% to 9.5%.

What was sequenced was peripheral blood. The rearrangement joins TRBV7-2 to TRBJ2-1; D is perhaps TRBD1 (5 bases). The TCR originated in a woman aged 60-75 years with acute or convalescent COVID-19. The CDR3 sequence: CASSRSGNEQFF. In nucleotides, the CDR3 is TGTGCCAGCAGCCGGTCAGGGAATGAGCAGTTCTTC.